This T cell receptor (beta chain) comes out of a study of T cells in Graves' hyperthyroidism and ophthalmopathy. Germline CDR1 and CDR2: DFQATT and SNEGSKA (reference sequence). Trimming took 3 bases from V and 4 from J, leaving 10 bases between them. CDR3 length equals 12 residues. Uncontrolled infection, other autoimmune disease, pregnancy or lactation disqualified patients from enrolment. Blood dates from first hyperthyroidism diagnosis, before any ophthalmopathy symptoms. Amplification targeted TCR beta CDR3 regions from RNA transcripts. TCR CDR3 underwent first-round RT-PCR with the HTBI primer set. TCRdb reprocessed the multiplex PCR reads with MiXCR, giving one entry per CDR3 protein. The table shows fewer than 450,000 distinct CDR3 sequences, with about a sixth occurring only once.

V and J are TRBV20-1 and TRBJ2-7, with D uncertain. This sequence was found in a woman in her twenties or thirties with Graves' hyperthyroidism that later progressed to Graves' ophthalmopathy. The sequenced sample consisted of blood. The CDR3 here is CSASTLAYEQYF. The DNA of the CDR3 is TGCAGTGCTAGTACACTTGCTTACGAGCAGTACTTC.